This TCR beta chain was sequenced during a study of cytomegalovirus exposure and HLA in healthy donors. Study details: Among the roughly 400 donors who were genotyped, approximately 83% fell in the genetic ancestry cluster that is associated with self-reported Caucasian donors.

Study results and limitations: Presence/absence analyses assumed roughly uniform sequencing depth across donors. In a later analysis, across HLA loci, associated TCR counts were highest for DRB1, lowest for HLA-C.

About this clone itself: Its cognate antigen is unknown.

Researchers ran the PCR with 60 Vbeta and 13 Jbeta primers. Here immunoSEQ multiplex PCR was the method, and the copy in TCRdb shows in-frame clones only, minus some. The table lists tens of thousands of clones, 78% of them singletons. Sequences were obtained from PBMCs. This clonotype originated in a male donor in good health and CMV-seropositive.

The CDR3 region has the DNA TGTGCCAGCAGCCAGTCGGGAGGGGTTAACTACAATGAGCAGTTCTTC. It encodes CASSQSGGVNYNEQFF. The chain employs TRBV5-4 and TRBJ2-1, with 8 bases that match TRBD2. Looked up from germline, CDR1 is SGHNT and CDR2 is YYREEE (reference sequence). The CDR3 has 16 amino acids. The junction had 9 bases not matched to a gene; V was cut back by 4 bases and J by 3 bases.